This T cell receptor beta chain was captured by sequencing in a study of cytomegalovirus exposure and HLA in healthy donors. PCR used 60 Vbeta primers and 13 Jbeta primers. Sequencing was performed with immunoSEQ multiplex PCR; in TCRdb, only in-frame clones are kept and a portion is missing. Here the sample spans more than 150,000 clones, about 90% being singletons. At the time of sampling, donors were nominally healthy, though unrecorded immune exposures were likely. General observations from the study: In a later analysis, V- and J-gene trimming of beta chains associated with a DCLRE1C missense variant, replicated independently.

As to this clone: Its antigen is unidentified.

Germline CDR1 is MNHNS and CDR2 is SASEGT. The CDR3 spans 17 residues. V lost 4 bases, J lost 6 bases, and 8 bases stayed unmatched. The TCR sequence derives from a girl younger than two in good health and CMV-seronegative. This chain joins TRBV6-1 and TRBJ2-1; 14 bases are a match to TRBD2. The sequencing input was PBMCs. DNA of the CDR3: TGTGCCAGCAGTGCACAAAAGACTAGCGGGGGGGCCAATGAGCAGTTCTTC. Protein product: CASSAQKTSGGANEQFF.